This T cell receptor (beta chain) is drawn from a study of blood T cells in healthy people across ages. There are many counts of this clonotype. Trimming took 11 bases from V and 9 from J; bases not matched to a gene: 9. The CDR3 extends over 12 amino acids. In germline, CDR1 is MNHEY, CDR2 SVGEGT. A second PCR, run for about 6 to 11 cycles, used a sample-barcoded 5' primer plus a J-beta primer mix. Every molecule of cDNA carried a tag from a template-switch adaptor with 12 random nucleotides. Individual samples furnished no less than 2.5 million CDR3-containing paired-end reads apiece. TCRdb reanalysed the 5' RACE reads using MiXCR and keeps one entry per CDR3 protein. Of around 870,000 distinct CDR3 sequences in the sample, around 26% were seen once.

The source material was blood. This rearrangement joins TRBV6-2 or TRBV6-3 to TRBJ2-1; 8 nucleotides line up with TRBD2. The TCR was taken from a woman aged 80 or over in good health. The CDR3 loop is CACRGGPGEQFF. The CDR3 DNA follows: TGTGCCTGTCGGGGGGGCCCGGGTGAGCAGTTCTTC.